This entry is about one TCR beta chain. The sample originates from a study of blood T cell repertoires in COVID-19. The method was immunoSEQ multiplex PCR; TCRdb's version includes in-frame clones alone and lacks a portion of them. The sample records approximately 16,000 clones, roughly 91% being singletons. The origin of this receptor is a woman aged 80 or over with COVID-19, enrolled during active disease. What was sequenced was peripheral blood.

The CDR3 nucleotides are TGTGCCAGCAGCCCGCGAGGGGTAGCGGGGGGGGTCGGAGAGACCCAGTACTTC. Translating gives CASSPRGVAGGVGETQYF. This sequence joins TRBV9 and TRBJ2-5, with 11 nucleotides matching TRBD2. With 4 bases clipped from V and 4 bases from J, the junction kept 15 bases outside the gene matches. This CDR3 contains 18 residues. Per germline, CDR1 SGDLS and CDR2 YYNGEE.